The sequence of this T cell receptor beta chain was determined in a study of PD-1 blockade in classical Hodgkin lymphoma. This clone has just one count. The germline V and J ends were trimmed by 5 bases and 5 bases, with 12 bases remaining between them. The V gene's germline CDR1 is SGHTA and CDR2 FQGTGA. The CDR3 is made up of 13 amino acids. All trial patients relapsed after autologous stem cell transplantation. TCRdb's table, derived via immunoSEQ multiplex PCR, lists solely in-frame clones and lacks some. The sample includes some 93,000 clones, more than 90% seen only once; the top ten take over 2.5%.

The gene calls are TRBV7-3 and TRBJ1-1; perhaps TRBD1 as D (6 bases). The sequenced sample was peripheral blood mononuclear cells (PBMCs), obtained at baseline. The receptor's source is a human donor with classical Hodgkin lymphoma. The CDR3 bases are TGTGCCAGCAGCAAAGCAGGGGTGACTGAAGCTTTCTTT. Its protein product is CASSKAGVTEAFF.